The rows below give T cell receptor beta chains drawn from one sample of a study of cytomegalovirus exposure and HLA in healthy donors. TCRdb keeps only in-frame clones here, not all; method: immunoSEQ multiplex PCR. The sample shows over 250,000 clones, roughly 70% of them seen only once. The sequencing input was PBMCs. These receptors were taken from a female donor in good health and CMV-seronegative. CDR3s include the opening cysteine and the closing phenylalanine or tryptophan. Each record gives: V gene, J gene, D gene, CDR3 protein, CDR3 DNA. The D gene is left open where the match is weak.

>TRBV5-6|TRBJ2-5|NA
CASSSEGGWRDEETQYF
TGTGCCAGCAGCTCGGAAGGGGGCTGGAGGGACGAAGAGACCCAGTACTTC
>TRBV9|TRBJ2-2|TRBD2
CASSARTSGTGELFF
TGTGCCAGCAGCGCAAGGACTAGCGGCACCGGGGAGCTGTTTTTT
>TRBV6-6|TRBJ2-2|TRBD1
CASSFRGHTGELFF
TGTGCCAGCAGTTTCAGGGGGCATACCGGGGAGCTGTTTTTT
>TRBV7-6|TRBJ2-2|TRBD2
CASSLVSLAGATGELFF
TGTGCCAGCAGCTTAGTGTCCCTAGCGGGCGCCACCGGGGAGCTGTTTTTT
>TRBV11-2|TRBJ2-2|TRBD1
CASSPRTGAGELFF
TGTGCCAGCAGCCCCAGGACAGGGGCCGGGGAGCTGTTTTTT
>TRBV6-5|TRBJ2-7|NA
CASSPGGPAYEQYF
TGTGCCAGCAGCCCCGGTGGGCCTGCCTACGAGCAGTACTTC
>TRBV27|TRBJ2-7|TRBD1
CASRGGQDPYEQYF
TGTGCCAGCAGGGGGGGACAGGATCCCTACGAGCAGTACTTC
>TRBV7-3|TRBJ2-5|NA
CASSLGAQGGQETQYF
TGTGCCAGCAGCCTAGGAGCCCAGGGGGGTCAAGAGACCCAGTACTTC
>TRBV2|TRBJ2-3|NA
CASRGRDTQYF
TGTGCCAGCAGGGGGCGGGATACGCAGTATTTT
>TRBV28|TRBJ2-7|TRBD1
CASSPGTGGREQYF
TGTGCCAGCAGTCCCGGGACAGGGGGCCGCGAGCAGTACTTC
>TRBV7-8|TRBJ2-2|NA
CASNVRPGRESLTGELFF
TGTGCCAGCAACGTACGCCCGGGACGGGAGTCGCTGACCGGGGAGCTGTTTTTT
>TRBV2|TRBJ1-5|TRBD1
CASRGQTGGDEPQHF
TGTGCCAGCAGGGGCCAGACAGGGGGCGATGAGCCCCAGCATTTT
>TRBV2|TRBJ2-1|NA
CASSEMSALNEQFF
TGTGCCAGCAGTGAGATGAGTGCGCTGAATGAGCAGTTCTTC